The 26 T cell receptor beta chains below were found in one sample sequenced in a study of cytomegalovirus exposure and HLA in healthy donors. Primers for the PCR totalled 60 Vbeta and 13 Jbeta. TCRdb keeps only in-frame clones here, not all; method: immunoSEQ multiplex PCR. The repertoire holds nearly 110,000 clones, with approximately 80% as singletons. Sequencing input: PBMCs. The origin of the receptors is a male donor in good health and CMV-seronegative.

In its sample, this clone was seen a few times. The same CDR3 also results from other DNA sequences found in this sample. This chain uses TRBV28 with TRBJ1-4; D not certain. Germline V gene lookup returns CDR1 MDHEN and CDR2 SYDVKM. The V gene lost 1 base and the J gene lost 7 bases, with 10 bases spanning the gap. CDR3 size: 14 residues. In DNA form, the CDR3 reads TGTGCCAGCAGTTTATACGCGCCAGGTGAAAAACTGTTTTTT. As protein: CASSLYAPGEKLFF.

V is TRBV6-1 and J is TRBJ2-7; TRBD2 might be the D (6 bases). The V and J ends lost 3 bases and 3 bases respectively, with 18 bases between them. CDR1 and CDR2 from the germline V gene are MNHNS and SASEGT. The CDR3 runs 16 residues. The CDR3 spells CASSDARVGGNYEQYF. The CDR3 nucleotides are TGTGCCAGCAGTGACGCCCGCGTAGGCGGGAACTACGAGCAGTACTTC.

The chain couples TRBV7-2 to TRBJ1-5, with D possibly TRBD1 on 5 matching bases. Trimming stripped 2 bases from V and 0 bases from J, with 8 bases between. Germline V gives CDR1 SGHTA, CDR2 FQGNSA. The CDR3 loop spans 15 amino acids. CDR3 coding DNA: TGTGCCAGCAGCTTAATAGGGGATAGCAATCAGCCCCAGCATTTT. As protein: CASSLIGDSNQPQHF. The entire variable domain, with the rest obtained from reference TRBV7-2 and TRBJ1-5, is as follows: GAGVSQSPSNKVTEKGKDVELRCDPISGHTALYWYRQSLGQGLEFLIYFQGNSAPDKSGLPSDRFSAERTGGSVSTLTIQRTQQEDSAVYLCASSLIGDSNQPQHFGDGTRLSIL.

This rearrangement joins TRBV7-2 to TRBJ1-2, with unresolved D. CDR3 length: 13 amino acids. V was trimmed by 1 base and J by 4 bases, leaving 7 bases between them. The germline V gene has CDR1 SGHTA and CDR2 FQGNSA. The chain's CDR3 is CASSLDGSYGYTF. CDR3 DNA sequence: TGTGCCAGCAGCTTAGATGGCAGCTATGGCTACACCTTC.

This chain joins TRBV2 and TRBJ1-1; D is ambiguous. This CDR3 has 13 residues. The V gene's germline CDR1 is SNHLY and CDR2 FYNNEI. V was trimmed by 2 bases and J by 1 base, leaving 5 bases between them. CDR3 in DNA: TGTGCCAGCAGTGAATACAGGAACACTGAAGCTTTCTTT. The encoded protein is CASSEYRNTEAFF.

This CDR3 reads CASRRAGGPREQYF. The CDR3, as DNA: TGTGCCAGCAGAAGGGCAGGGGGACCCCGGGAGCAGTACTTC. The rearrangement uses TRBV13 and TRBJ2-7; 7 bases are shared with TRBD1. J lost 7 bases, V lost 6 bases, and 12 bases had no gene match. This CDR3 has 14 amino acids. Germline lookup yields CDR1 PRHDT and CDR2 FYEKMQ (reference sequence). The variable domain in full, completed from reference TRBV13 and TRBJ2-7, reads AAGVIQSPRHLIKEKRETATLKCYPIPRHDTVYWYQQGPGQDPQFLISFYEKMQSDKGSIPDRFSAQQFSDYHSELNMSSLELGDSALYFCASRRAGGPREQYFGPGTRLTVT.

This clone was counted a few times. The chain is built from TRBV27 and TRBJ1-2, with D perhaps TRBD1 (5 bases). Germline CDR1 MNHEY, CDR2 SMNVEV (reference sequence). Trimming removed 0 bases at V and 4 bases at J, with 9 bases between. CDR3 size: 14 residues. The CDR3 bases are TGTGCCAGCAGTTTATCGGGGCAGGGCTATGGCTACACCTTC. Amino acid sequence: CASSLSGQGYGYTF.

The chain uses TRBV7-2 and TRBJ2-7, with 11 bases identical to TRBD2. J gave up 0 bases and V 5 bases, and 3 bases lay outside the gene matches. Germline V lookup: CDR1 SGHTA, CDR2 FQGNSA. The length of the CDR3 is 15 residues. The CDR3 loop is CASSQLAGDSYEQYF. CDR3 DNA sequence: TGTGCCAGCAGCCAACTAGCGGGAGACTCCTACGAGCAGTACTTC.

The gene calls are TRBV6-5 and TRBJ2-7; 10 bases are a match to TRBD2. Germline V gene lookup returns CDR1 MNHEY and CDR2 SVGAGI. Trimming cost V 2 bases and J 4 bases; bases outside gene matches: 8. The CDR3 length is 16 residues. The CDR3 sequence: CASSYGSSGRGYEQYF. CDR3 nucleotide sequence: TGTGCCAGCAGTTACGGATCAAGCGGGAGGGGTTACGAGCAGTACTTC.

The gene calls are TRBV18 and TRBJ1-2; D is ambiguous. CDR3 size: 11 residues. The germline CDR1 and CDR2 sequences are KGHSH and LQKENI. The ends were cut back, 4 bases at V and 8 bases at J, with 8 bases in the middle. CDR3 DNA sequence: TGTGCCAGCTCACTCGCGGAGGGCTACACCTTC. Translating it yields CASSLAEGYTF.

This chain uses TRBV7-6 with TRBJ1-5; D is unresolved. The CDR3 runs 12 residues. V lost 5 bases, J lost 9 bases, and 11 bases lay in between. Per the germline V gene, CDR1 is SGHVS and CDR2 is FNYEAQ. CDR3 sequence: CASSEPRGPQHF. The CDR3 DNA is TGTGCCAGCAGCGAACCTCGAGGGCCCCAGCATTTT.

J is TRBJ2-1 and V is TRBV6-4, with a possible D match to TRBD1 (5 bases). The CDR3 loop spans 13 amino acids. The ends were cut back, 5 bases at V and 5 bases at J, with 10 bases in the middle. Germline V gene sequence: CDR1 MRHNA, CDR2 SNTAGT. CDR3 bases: TGTGCCAGCAGTTTCGACAGCAACAATGAGCAGTTCTTC. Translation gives CASSFDSNNEQFF.

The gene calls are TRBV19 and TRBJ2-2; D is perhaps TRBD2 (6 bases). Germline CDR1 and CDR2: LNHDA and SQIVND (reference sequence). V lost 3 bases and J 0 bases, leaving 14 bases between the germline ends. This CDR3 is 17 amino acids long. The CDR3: CASSMYRDSTNTGELFF. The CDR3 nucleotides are TGTGCCAGTAGTATGTACCGGGACTCCACGAACACCGGGGAGCTGTTTTTT. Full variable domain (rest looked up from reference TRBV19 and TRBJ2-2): DGGITQSPKYLFRKEGQNVTLSCEQNLNHDAMYWYRQDPGQGLRLIYYSQIVNDFQKGDIAEGYSVSREKKESFPLTVTSAQKNPTAFYLCASSMYRDSTNTGELFFGEGSRLTVL.

The DNA of the CDR3 is TGTGCCAGTAGCCTGGAGCTTACTAGCGGGAGGGAAGCAGATACGCAGTATTTT. Encoded protein: CASSLELTSGREADTQYF. The chain combines TRBV19 with TRBJ2-3; TRBD2 matches at 13 bases. CDR3 size: 18 residues. Per germline, CDR1 LNHDA and CDR2 SQIVND (reference sequence). J lost 4 bases, V lost 6 bases, and 13 bases had no gene match.

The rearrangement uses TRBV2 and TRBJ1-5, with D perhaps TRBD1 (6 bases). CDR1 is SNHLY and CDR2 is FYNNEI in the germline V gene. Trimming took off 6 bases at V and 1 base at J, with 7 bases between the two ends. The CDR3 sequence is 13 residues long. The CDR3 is CASRQGSNQPQHF. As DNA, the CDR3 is TGTGCCAGCAGACAGGGAAGCAATCAGCCCCAGCATTTT.

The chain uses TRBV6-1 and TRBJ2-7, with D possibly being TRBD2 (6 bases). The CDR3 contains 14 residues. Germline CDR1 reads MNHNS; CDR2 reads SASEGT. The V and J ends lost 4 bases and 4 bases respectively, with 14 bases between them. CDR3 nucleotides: TGTGCCAGCAGTGCGGACTACGCGGCGTACGAGCAGTACTTC. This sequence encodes CASSADYAAYEQYF.

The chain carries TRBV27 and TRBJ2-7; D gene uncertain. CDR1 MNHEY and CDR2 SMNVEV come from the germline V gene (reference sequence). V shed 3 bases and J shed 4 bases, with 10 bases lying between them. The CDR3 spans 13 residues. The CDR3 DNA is TGTGCCAGCAGTTTCAAAGGAGATTACGAGCAGTACTTC. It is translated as CASSFKGDYEQYF.

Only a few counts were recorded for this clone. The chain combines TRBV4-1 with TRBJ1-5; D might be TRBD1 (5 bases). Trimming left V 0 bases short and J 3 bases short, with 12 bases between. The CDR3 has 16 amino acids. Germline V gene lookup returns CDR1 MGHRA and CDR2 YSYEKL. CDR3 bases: TGCGCCAGCAGCCAAGATCCGTCCAGGGCCAATCAGCCCCAGCATTTT. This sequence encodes CASSQDPSRANQPQHF.

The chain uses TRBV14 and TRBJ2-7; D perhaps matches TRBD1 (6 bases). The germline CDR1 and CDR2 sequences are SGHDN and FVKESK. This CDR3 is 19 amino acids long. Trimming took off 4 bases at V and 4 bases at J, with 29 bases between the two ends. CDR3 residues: CASSPGMSLAGAFQYEQYF. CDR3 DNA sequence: TGTGCCAGCAGCCCAGGCATGAGTTTGGCAGGGGCTTTTCAATACGAGCAGTACTTC.

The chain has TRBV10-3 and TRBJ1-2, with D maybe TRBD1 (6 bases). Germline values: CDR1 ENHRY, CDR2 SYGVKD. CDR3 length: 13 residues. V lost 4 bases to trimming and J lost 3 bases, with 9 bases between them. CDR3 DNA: TGTGCCATCAGTGGAAGGACAGACTATGGCTACACCTTC. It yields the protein CAISGRTDYGYTF.

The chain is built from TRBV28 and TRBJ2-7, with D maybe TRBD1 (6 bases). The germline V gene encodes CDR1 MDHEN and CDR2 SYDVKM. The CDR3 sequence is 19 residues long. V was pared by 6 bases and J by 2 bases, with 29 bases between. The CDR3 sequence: CASSHPGPLQGITTYEQYF. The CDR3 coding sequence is TGTGCCAGCAGCCACCCTGGCCCCTTACAGGGAATAACAACCTACGAGCAGTACTTC.

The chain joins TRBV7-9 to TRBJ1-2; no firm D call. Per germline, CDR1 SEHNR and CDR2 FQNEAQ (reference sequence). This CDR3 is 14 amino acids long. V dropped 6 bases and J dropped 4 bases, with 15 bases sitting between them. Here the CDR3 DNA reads TGTGCCAGCAGTTCCCCCCTCCTGTTCTATGGCTACACCTTC. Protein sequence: CASSSPLLFYGYTF.

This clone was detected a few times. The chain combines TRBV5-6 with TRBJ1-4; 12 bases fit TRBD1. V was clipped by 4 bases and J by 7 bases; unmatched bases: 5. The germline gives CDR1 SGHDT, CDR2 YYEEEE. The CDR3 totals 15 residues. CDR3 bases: TGTGCCAGCAGCGGGGACAGGGGGCGAACTGAAAAACTGTTTTTT. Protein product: CASSGDRGRTEKLFF.

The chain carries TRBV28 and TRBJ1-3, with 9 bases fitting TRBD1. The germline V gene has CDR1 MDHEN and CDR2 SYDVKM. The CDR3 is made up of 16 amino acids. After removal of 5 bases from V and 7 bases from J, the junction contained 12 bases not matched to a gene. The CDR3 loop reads CASSLPGQGRRNTIYF. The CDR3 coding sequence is TGTGCCAGCAGTCTCCCGGGACAGGGTCGAAGGAACACCATATATTTT.

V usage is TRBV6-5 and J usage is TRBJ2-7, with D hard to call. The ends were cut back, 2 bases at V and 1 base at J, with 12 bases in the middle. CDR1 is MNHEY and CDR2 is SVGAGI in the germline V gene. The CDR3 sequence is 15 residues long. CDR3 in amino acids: CASSYTSSVSYEQYF. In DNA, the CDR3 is TGTGCCAGCAGTTACACAAGTTCCGTGTCCTACGAGCAGTACTTC.

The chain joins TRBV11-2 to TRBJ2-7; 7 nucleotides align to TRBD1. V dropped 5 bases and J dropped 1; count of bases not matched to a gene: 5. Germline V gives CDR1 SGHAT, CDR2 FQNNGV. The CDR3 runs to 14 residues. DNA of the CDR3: TGTGCCAGCAGCCTAGGACAGGCATCCTACGAGCAGTACTTC. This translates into CASSLGQASYEQYF.